The clone carrying this T cell receptor (beta chain) showed up many times. Its specificity is unknown. TCR beta CDR3 sequences were amplified from RNA transcripts. A first-round RT-PCR of the TCR CDR3 used the HTBI primer set. TCRdb reprocessed the multiplex PCR reads via MiXCR and lists one record per CDR3 protein. In the table there are around 340,000 distinct CDR3 sequences, 16% of which are singletons. This specimen comes from a study of T cells in Graves' hyperthyroidism and ophthalmopathy. Study information: The authors collected peripheral blood at initial diagnosis, before any treatment. Overall study results and limits: Peripheral blood also featured most of the thyroid clonotypes expanded above 0.001.

The sample was blood. The sequence came from a man younger than 40 with Graves' hyperthyroidism.

This CDR3 reads CASSRQGSKNTGELFF. The DNA for the CDR3 is TGTGCCAGCAGTCGACAGGGGTCGAAGAACACCGGGGAGCTGTTTTTT. The chain joins TRBV2 to TRBJ2-2, with 8 bases aligning to TRBD1. The J segment lost 1 base and the V segment lost 5 bases, leaving 6 bases of the junction unmatched. The CDR3 is made up of 16 amino acids. Germline lookup yields CDR1 SNHLY and CDR2 FYNNEI.